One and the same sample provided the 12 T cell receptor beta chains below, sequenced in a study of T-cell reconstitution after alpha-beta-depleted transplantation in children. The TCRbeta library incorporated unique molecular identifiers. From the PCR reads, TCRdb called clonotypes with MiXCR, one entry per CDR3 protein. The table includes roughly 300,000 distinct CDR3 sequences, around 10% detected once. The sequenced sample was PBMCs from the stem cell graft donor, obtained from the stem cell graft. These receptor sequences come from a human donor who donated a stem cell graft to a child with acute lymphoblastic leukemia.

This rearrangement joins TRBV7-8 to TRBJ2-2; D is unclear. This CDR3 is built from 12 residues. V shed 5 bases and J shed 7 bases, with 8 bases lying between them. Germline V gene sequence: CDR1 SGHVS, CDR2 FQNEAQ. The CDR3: CASSAADGELFF. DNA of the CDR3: TGTGCCAGCAGCGCCGCTGACGGGGAGCTGTTTTTT.

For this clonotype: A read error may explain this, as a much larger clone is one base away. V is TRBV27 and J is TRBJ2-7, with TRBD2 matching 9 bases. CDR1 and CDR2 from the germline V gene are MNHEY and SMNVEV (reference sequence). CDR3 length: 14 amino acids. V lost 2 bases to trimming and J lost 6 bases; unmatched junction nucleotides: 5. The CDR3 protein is CASSLRRGGSEQYF. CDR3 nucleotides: TGTGCCAGCAGTTTACGGCGGGGGGGCTCCGAGCAGTACTTC.

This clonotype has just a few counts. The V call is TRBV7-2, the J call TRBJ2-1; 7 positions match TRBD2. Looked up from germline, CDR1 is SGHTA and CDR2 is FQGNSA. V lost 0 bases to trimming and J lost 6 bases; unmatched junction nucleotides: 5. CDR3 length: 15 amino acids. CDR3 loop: CASSLASGTGNEQFF. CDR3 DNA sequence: TGTGCCAGCAGCTTAGCAAGCGGGACGGGCAATGAGCAGTTCTTC. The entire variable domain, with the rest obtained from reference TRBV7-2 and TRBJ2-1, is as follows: GAGVSQSPSNKVTEKGKDVELRCDPISGHTALYWYRQSLGQGLEFLIYFQGNSAPDKSGLPSDRFSAERTGGSVSTLTIQRTQQEDSAVYLCASSLASGTGNEQFFGPGTRLTVL.

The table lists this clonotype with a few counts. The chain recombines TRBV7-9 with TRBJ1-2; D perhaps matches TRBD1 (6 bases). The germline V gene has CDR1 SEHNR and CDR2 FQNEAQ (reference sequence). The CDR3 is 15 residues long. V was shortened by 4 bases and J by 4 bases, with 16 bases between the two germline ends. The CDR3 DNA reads TGTGCCAGCAGCTCCCTCGGGGGGGCTATCTATGGCTACACCTTC. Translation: CASSSLGGAIYGYTF.

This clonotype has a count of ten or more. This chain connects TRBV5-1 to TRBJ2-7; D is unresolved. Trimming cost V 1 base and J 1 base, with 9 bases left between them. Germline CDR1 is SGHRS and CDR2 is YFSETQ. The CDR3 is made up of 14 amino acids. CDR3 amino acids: CASSLSGASYEQYF. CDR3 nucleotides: TGCGCCAGCAGCTTGTCAGGAGCTTCCTACGAGCAGTACTTC.

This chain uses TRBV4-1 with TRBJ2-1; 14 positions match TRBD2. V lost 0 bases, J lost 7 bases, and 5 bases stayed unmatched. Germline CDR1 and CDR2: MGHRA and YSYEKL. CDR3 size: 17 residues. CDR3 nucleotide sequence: TGCGCCAGCAGCCAAGAGCCGGGACTAGCGGGAGTTAATGAGCAGTTCTTC. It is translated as CASSQEPGLAGVNEQFF.

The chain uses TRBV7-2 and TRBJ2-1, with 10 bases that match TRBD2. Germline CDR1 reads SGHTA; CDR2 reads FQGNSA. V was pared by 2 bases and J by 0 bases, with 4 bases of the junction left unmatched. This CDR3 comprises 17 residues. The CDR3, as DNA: TGTGCCAGCAGCTTACGGGCTAGCGGGAGCTCCTACAATGAGCAGTTCTTC. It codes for CASSLRASGSSYNEQFF.

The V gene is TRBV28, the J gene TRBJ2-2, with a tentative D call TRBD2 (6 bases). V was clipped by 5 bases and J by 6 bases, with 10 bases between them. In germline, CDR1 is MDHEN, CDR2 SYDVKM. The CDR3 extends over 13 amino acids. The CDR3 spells CASSRRGPGELFF. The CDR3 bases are TGTGCCAGCAGTAGGAGGGGCCCCGGGGAGCTGTTTTTT.

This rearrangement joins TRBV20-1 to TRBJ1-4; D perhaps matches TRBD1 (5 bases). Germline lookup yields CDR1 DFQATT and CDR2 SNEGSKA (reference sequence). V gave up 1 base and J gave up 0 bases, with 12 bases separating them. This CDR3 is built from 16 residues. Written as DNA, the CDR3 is TGCAGTGCTAGAGGTTTGGACACGACAACTAATGAAAAACTGTTTTTT. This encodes CSARGLDTTTNEKLFF.

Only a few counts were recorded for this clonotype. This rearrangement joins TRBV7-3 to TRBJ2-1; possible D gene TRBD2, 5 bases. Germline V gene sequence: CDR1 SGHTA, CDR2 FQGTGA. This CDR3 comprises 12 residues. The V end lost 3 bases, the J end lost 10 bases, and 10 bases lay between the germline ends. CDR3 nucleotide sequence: TGTGCCAGCAGCTTGATAGGACTCGAGCAGTTCTTC. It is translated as CASSLIGLEQFF. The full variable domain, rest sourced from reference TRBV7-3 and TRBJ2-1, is GAGVSQTPSNKVTEKGKYVELRCDPISGHTALYWYRQSLGQGPEFLIYFQGTGAADDSGLPNDRFFAVRPEGSVSTLKIQRTERGDSAVYLCASSLIGLEQFFGPGTRLTVL.

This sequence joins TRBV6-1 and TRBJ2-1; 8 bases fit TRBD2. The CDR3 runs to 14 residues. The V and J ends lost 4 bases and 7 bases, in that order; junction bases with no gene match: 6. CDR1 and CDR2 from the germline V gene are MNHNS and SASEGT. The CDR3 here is CASSASGSGNEQFF. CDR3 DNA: TGTGCCAGCAGTGCCAGCGGGAGCGGTAATGAGCAGTTCTTC.

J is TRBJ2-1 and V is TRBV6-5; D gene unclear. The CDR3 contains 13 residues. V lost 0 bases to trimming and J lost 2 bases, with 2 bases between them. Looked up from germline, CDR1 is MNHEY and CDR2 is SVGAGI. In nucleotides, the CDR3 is TGTGCCAGCAGTTACTCGGCCTACAATGAGCAGTTCTTC. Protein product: CASSYSAYNEQFF.